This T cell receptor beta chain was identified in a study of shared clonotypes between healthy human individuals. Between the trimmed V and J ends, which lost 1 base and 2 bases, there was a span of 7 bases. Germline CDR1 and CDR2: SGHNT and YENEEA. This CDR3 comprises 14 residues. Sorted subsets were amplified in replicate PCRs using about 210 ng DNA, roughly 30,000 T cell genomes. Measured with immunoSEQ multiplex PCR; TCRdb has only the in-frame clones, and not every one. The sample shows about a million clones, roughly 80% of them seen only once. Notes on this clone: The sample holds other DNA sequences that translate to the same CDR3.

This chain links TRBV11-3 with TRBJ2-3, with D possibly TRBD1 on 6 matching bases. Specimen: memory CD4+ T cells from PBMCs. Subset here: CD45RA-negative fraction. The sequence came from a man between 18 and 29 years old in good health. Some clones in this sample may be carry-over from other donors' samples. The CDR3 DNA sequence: TGTGCCAGCAGCTTAGGACAGGCCACAGATACGCAGTATTTT. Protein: CASSLGQATDTQYF. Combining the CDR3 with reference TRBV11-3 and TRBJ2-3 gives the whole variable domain EAGVVQSPRYKIIEKKQPVAFWCNPISGHNTLYWYLQNLGQGPELLIRYENEEAVDDSQLPKDRFSAERLKGVDSTLKIQPAELGDSAVYLCASSLGQATDTQYFGPGTRLTVL.